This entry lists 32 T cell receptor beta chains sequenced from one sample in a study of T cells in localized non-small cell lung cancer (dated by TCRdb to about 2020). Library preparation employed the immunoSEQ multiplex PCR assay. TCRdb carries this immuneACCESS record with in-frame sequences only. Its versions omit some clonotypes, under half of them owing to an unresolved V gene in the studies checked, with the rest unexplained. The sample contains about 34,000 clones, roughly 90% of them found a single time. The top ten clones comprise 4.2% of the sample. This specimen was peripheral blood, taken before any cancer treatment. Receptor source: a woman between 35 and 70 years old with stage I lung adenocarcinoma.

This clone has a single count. CDR3 sequence (DNA): TGTGCCACCAGCAGAGATCTAGGACAGGGGGTATACCAAGAGACCCAGTACTTC. This encodes CATSRDLGQGVYQETQYF. The chain links TRBV15 to TRBJ2-5; 10 bases align to TRBD1. V gave up 0 bases and J gave up 0 bases; unmatched junction bases: 7. Per the germline V gene, CDR1 is LNHNV and CDR2 is YYDKDF (reference sequence). The CDR3 extends over 18 amino acids. The variable domain in full, completed from reference TRBV15 and TRBJ2-5, reads DAMVIQNPRYQVTQFGKPVTLSCSQTLNHNVMYWYQQKSSQAPKLLFHYYDKDFNNEADTPDNFQSRRPNTSFCFLDIRSPGLGDTAMYLCATSRDLGQGVYQETQYFGPGTRLLVL.

CDR3 DNA: TGTGCCAGCAGCCACACAGGGGGCGGCTATGGCTACACCTTC. As protein: CASSHTGGGYGYTF. The chain links TRBV7-3 to TRBJ1-2; TRBD1 agrees at 9 bases. From germline, CDR1 is SGHTA and CDR2 FQGTGA. The ends lost 5 bases at V and 4 bases at J; junction bases unmatched: 5. CDR3 length equals 14 residues.

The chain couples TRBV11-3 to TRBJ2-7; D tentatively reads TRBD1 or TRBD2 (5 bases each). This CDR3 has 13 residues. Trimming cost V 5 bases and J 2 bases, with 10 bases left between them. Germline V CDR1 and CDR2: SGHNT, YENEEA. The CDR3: CASSPGRAYEQYF. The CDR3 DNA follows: TGTGCCAGCAGCCCGGGACGGGCCTACGAGCAGTACTTC.

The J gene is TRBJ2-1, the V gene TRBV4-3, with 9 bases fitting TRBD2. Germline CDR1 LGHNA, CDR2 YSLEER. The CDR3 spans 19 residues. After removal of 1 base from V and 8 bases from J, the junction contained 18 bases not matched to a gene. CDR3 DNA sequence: TGCGCCAGCAGCCAAGTGACTAGCGGTCTGGATATCCTTTCTCATGAGCAGTTCTTC. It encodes CASSQVTSGLDILSHEQFF.

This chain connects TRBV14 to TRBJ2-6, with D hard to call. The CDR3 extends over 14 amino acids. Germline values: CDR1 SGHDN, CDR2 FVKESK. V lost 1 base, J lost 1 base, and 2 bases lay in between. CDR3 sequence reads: CASSQGSGANVLTF. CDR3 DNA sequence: TGTGCCAGCAGCCAAGGTTCTGGGGCCAACGTCCTGACTTTC.

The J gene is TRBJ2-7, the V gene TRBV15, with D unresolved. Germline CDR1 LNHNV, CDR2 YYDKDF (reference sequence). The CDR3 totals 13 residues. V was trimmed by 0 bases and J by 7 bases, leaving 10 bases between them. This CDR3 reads CATSRDRLEEQYF. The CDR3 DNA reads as TGTGCCACCAGCAGAGACAGGCTGGAGGAGCAGTACTTC.

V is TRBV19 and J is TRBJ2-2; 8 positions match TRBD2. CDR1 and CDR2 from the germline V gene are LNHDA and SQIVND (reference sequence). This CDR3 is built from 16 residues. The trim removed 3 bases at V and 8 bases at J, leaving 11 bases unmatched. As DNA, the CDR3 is TGTGCCAGTAGTATGATAACATCGGGGGGGCCGGGGGAGCTGTTTTTT. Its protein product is CASSMITSGGPGELFF. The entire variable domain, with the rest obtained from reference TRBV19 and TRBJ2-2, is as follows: DGGITQSPKYLFRKEGQNVTLSCEQNLNHDAMYWYRQDPGQGLRLIYYSQIVNDFQKGDIAEGYSVSREKKESFPLTVTSAQKNPTAFYLCASSMITSGGPGELFFGEGSRLTVL.

The CDR3: CASSQDRDRLRATIYF. CDR3 DNA sequence: TGCGCCAGCAGCCAAGACAGGGACAGGTTGAGGGCCACCATATATTTT. The J gene is TRBJ1-3, the V gene TRBV4-3; 8 nucleotides agree with TRBD1. Germline V lookup: CDR1 LGHNA, CDR2 YSLEER. V shed 0 bases, J shed 9 bases, and the junction held 10 bases outside the gene matches. The CDR3 consists of 16 residues.

DNA of the CDR3: TGTGCCAGCAGTCTTACCGGGACAGGCTATGGCTACACCTTC. It translates to CASSLTGTGYGYTF. The chain recombines TRBV25-1 with TRBJ1-2; 8 nucleotides align to TRBD1. Germline V gene data show CDR1 as MGHDK and CDR2 as SYGVNS. Trimming at V came to 5 bases and at J to 4 bases, leaving 6 bases not matched to a gene. This CDR3 is built from 14 residues.

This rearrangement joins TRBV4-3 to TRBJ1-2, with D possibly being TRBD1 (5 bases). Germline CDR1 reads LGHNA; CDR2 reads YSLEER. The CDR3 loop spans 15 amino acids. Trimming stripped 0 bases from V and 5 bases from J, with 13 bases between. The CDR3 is CASSQDSVGTYGYTF. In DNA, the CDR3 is TGCGCCAGCAGCCAAGACTCGGTAGGGACGTATGGCTACACCTTC.

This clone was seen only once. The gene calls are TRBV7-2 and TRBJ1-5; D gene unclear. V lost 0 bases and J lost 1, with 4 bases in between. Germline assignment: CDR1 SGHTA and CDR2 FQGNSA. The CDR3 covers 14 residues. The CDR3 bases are TGTGCCAGCAGCTTAGCGTGGAGCAATCAGCCCCAGCATTTT. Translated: CASSLAWSNQPQHF.

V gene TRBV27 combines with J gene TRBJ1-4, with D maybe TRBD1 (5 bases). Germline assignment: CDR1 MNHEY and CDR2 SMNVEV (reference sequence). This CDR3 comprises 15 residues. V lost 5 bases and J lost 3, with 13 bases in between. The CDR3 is CASSNAQGANEKLFF. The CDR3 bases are TGTGCCAGCAGTAACGCCCAGGGTGCTAATGAAAAACTGTTTTTT.

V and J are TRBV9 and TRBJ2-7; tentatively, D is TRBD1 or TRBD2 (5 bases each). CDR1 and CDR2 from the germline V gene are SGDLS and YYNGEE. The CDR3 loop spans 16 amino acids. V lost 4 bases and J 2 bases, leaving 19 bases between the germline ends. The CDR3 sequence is CASSPPSGATTYEQYF. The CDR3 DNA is TGTGCCAGCAGCCCTCCTTCCGGGGCTACAACCTACGAGCAGTACTTC.

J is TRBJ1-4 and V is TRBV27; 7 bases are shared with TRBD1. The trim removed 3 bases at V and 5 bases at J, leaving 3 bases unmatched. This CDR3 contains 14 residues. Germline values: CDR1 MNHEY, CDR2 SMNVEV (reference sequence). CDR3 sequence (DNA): TGTGCCAGCAGTTTTGGGACAGAAAATGAAAAACTGTTTTTT. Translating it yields CASSFGTENEKLFF.

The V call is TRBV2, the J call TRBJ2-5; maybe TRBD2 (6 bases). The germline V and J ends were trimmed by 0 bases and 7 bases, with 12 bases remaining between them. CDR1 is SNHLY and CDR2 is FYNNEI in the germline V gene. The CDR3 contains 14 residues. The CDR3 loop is CASSEAGGFRTQYF. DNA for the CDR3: TGTGCCAGCAGTGAAGCGGGGGGTTTCAGGACCCAGTACTTC.

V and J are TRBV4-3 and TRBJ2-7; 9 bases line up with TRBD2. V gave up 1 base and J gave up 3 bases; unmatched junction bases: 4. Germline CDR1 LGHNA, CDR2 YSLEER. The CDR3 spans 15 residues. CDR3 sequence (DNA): TGCGCCAGCAGCCAAGCTCTAGCGGGGATCTACGAGCAGTACTTC. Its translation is CASSQALAGIYEQYF.

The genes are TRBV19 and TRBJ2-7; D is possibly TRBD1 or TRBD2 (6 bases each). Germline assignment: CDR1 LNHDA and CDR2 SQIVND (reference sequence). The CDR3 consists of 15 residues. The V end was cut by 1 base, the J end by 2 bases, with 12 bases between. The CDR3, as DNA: TGTGCCAGTAGTATAGCTACAGGGACTCCCTACGAGCAGTACTTC. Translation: CASSIATGTPYEQYF.

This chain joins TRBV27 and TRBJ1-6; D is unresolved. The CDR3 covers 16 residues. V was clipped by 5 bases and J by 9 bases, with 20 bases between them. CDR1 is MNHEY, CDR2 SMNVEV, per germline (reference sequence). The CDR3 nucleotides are TGTGCCAGCAGTCAAGACATGCTGTATCTGGGTTCACCCCTCCACTTT. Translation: CASSQDMLYLGSPLHF.

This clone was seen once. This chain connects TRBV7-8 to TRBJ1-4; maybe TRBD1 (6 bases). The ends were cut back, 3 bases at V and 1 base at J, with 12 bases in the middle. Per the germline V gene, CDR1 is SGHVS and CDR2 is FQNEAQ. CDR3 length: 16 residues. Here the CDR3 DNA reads TGTGCCAGCAGCTTGGGAACAGGGAGAACTAATGAAAAACTGTTTTTT. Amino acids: CASSLGTGRTNEKLFF.

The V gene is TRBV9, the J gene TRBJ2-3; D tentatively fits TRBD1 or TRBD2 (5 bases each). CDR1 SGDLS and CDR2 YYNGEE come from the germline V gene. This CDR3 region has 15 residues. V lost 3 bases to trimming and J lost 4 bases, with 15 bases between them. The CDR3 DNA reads TGTGCCAGCAGCGCGAGGGGAGCGAGAGCAGATACGCAGTATTTT. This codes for CASSARGARADTQYF.

In DNA, the CDR3 is TGTGCCAGCTCACTGACAGTTTACATGAACACTGAAGCTTTCTTT. It yields the protein CASSLTVYMNTEAFF. J is TRBJ1-1 and V is TRBV18, with D tentatively TRBD1 (5 bases). CDR1 is KGHSH and CDR2 is LQKENI in the germline V gene. V lost 4 bases, J lost 0 bases, and 12 bases lay in between. The CDR3 runs to 15 residues.

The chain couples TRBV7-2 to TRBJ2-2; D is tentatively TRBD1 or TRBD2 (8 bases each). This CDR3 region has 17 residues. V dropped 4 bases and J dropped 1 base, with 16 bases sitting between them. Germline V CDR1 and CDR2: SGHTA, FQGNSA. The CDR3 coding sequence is TGTGCCAGCAGCTACCGGGGGGGGACAGGGAACACCGGGGAGCTGTTTTTT. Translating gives CASSYRGGTGNTGELFF. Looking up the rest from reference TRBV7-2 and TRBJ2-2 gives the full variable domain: GAGVSQSPSNKVTEKGKDVELRCDPISGHTALYWYRQSLGQGLEFLIYFQGNSAPDKSGLPSDRFSAERTGGSVSTLTIQRTQQEDSAVYLCASSYRGGTGNTGELFFGEGSRLTVL.

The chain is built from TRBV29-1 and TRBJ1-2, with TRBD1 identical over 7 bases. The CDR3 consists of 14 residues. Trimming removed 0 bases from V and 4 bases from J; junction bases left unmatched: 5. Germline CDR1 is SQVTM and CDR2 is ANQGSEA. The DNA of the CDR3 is TGCAGCGTTGAAGAGGACAGGTTAGGCTATGGCTACACCTTC. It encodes CSVEEDRLGYGYTF.

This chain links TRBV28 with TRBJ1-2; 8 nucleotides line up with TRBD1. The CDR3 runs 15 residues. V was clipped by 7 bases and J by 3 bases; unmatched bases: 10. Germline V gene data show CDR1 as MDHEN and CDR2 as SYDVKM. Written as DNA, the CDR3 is TGTGCCAGCAACCCCGGGACAGGAATATACTATGGCTACACCTTC. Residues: CASNPGTGIYYGYTF.

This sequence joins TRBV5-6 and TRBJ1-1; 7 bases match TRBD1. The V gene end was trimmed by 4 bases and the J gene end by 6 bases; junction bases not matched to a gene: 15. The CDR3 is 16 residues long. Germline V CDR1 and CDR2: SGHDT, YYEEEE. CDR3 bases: TGTGCCAGCAGCCGTGCTGGTAGGGGGCCGGGTCCTGAAGCTTTCTTT. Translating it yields CASSRAGRGPGPEAFF.

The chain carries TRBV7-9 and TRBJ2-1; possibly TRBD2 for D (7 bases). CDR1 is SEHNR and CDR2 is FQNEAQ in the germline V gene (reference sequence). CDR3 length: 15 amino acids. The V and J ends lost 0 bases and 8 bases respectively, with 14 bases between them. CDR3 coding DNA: TGTGCCAGCAGCTTAGCGGGGGGGCTGATTGATGAGCAGTTCTTC. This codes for CASSLAGGLIDEQFF. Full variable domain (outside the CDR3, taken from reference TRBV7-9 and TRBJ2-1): DTGVSQNPRHKITKRGQNVTFRCDPISEHNRLYWYRQTLGQGPEFLTYFQNEAQLEKSRLLSDRFSAERPKGSFSTLEIQRTEQGDSAMYLCASSLAGGLIDEQFFGPGTRLTVL.

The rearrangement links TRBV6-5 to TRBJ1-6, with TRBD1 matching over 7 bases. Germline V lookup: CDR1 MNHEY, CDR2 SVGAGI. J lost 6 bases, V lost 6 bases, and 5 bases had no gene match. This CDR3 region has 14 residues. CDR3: CASRRDSPNSPLHF. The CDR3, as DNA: TGTGCCAGCAGGAGGGACAGCCCTAATTCACCCCTCCACTTT.

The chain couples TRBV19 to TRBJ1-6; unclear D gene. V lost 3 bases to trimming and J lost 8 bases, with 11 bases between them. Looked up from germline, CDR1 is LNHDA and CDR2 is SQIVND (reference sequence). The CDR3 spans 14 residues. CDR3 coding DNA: TGTGCCAGTAGTATGAGAGGGCTTGATTCACCCCTCCACTTT. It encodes CASSMRGLDSPLHF.

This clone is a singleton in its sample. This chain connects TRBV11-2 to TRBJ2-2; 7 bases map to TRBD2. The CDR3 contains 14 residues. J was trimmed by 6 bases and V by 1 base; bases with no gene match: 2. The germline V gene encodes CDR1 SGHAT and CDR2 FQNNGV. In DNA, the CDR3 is TGTGCCAGCAGCTTAGGGACTAGATCCGGGGAGCTGTTTTTT. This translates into CASSLGTRSGELFF.

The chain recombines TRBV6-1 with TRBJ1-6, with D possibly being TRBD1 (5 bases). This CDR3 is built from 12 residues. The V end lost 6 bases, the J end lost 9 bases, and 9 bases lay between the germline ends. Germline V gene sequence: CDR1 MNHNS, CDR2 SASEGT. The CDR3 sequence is CASSERGSPLHF. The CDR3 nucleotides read TGTGCCAGCAGCGAGAGGGGTTCACCCCTCCACTTT.

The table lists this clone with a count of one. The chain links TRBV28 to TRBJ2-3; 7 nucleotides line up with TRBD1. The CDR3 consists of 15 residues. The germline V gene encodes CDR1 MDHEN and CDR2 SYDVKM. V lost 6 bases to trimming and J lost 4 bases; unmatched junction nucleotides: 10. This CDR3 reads CASSENRGLADTQYF. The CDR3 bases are TGTGCCAGCAGCGAAAACAGGGGATTGGCAGATACGCAGTATTTT.

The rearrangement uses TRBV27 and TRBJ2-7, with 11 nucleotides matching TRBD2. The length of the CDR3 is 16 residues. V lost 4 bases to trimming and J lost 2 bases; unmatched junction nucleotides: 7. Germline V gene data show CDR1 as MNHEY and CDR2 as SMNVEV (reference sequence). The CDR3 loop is CASSSLLAGEAYEQYF. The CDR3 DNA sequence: TGTGCCAGCAGTTCCCTACTAGCGGGAGAAGCCTACGAGCAGTACTTC.